The next 32 T cell receptor beta chains were all read from a single sample in a study of T cell responses to AZD1222 COVID-19 vaccine. Clones were read by immunoSEQ multiplex PCR, and TCRdb kept only the in-frame ones, dropping some. The data show over 150,000 clones, with roughly 92% seen just once and approximately 1% held by the top ten. This material consisted of peripheral blood, taken 28 days after the second AZD1222 dose. Receptors were obtained from an adult who received the AZD1222 COVID-19 vaccine.

This clone has just one count. The chain combines TRBV11-1 with TRBJ2-7, with a tentative D call TRBD1 (6 bases). Trimming shortened V by 4 bases and J by 0 bases, and 10 bases separated the two germline ends. Germline lookup yields CDR1 SGHAT and CDR2 FQDESV (reference sequence). CDR3 length: 14 amino acids. The CDR3 nucleotides read TGTGCCAGCAGCTCCTACAGGGCCTCCTACGAGCAGTACTTC. This sequence encodes CASSSYRASYEQYF.

V is TRBV4-3 and J is TRBJ2-2; possible D gene TRBD1, 5 bases. The CDR3 is 17 residues long. V was shortened by 0 bases and J by 5 bases, with 16 bases between the two germline ends. The germline V gene encodes CDR1 LGHNA and CDR2 YSLEER. The CDR3, as DNA: TGCGCCAGCAGCCAAGAGGGGTATCAGGGCCTTACCGGGGAGCTGTTTTTT. Translating gives CASSQEGYQGLTGELFF.

V gene TRBV19 combines with J gene TRBJ2-1; D is perhaps TRBD2 (6 bases). The V gene's germline CDR1 is LNHDA and CDR2 SQIVND (reference sequence). The V end was cut by 3 bases, the J end by 0 bases, with 15 bases between. The CDR3 sequence is 17 residues long. This chain's CDR3 is CASSIRARGGSYNEQFF. In nucleotides, the CDR3 is TGTGCCAGTAGTATCCGGGCGCGGGGAGGCTCCTACAATGAGCAGTTCTTC.

The rearrangement joins TRBV11-2 to TRBJ2-7; 9 nucleotides match TRBD1. V lost 4 bases, J lost 4 bases, and 8 bases stayed unmatched. The CDR3 sequence is 15 residues long. Germline-derived CDR1 and CDR2 are SGHAT and FQNNGV. This chain's CDR3 is CASSSAGTGRYEQYF. CDR3 DNA sequence: TGTGCCAGCAGCTCTGCCGGGACAGGGAGGTACGAGCAGTACTTC.

For this clone: Other nucleotide sequences in the sample specify the same CDR3. CDR3 sequence (DNA): TGTGCCAGCGGGAGCTACGAGCAGTACTTC. Protein: CASGSYEQYF. This chain connects TRBV6-5 to TRBJ2-7, with D perhaps matching TRBD2 (5 bases). V shed 8 bases and J shed 3 bases, with 5 bases lying between them. The V gene's germline CDR1 is MNHEY and CDR2 SVGAGI. The CDR3 is 10 amino acids.

The V call is TRBV5-1, the J call TRBJ1-1, with a tentative D call TRBD1 (5 bases). Trimming stripped 4 bases from V and 3 bases from J, with 10 bases between. The CDR3 is 13 amino acids. Germline values: CDR1 SGHRS, CDR2 YFSETQ. The CDR3 reads CASSPEGYTEAFF. For the CDR3, the DNA is TGCGCCAGCAGCCCGGAGGGGTACACTGAAGCTTTCTTT.

The genes are TRBV20-1 and TRBJ2-7; no definite D call. The germline V and J ends were trimmed by 6 bases and 3 bases, with 9 bases remaining between them. Germline V gene data show CDR1 as DFQATT and CDR2 as SNEGSKA (reference sequence). The CDR3 spans 11 residues. The chain's CDR3 is CSARWVYEQYF. The CDR3 region has the DNA TGCAGTGCGAGGTGGGTCTACGAGCAGTACTTC.

J is TRBJ1-1 and V is TRBV5-4; tentatively, D is TRBD1 (5 bases). The V and J ends lost 2 bases and 6 bases respectively, with 8 bases between them. Germline V gene sequence: CDR1 SGHNT, CDR2 YYREEE (reference sequence). There are 12 residues in the CDR3. This CDR3 reads CASSLGVSEAFF. The DNA for the CDR3 is TGTGCCAGCAGCTTAGGGGTATCTGAAGCTTTCTTT. Together with reference TRBV5-4 and TRBJ1-1, the CDR3 gives the full variable domain: ETGVTQSPTHLIKTRGQQVTLRCSSQSGHNTVSWYQQALGQGPQFIFQYYREEENGRGNFPPRFSGLQFPNYSSELNVNALELDDSALYLCASSLGVSEAFFGQGTRLTVV.

The rearrangement links TRBV7-2 to TRBJ2-1, with D unclear. This CDR3 is 13 amino acids long. Germline lookup yields CDR1 SGHTA and CDR2 FQGNSA. V was cut by 3 bases and J by 6 bases, with 9 bases left in between. The CDR3 loop is CASSFPGINEQFF. The CDR3, as DNA: TGTGCCAGCAGCTTTCCAGGAATCAATGAGCAGTTCTTC. Together with reference TRBV7-2 and TRBJ2-1, the CDR3 gives the full variable domain: GAGVSQSPSNKVTEKGKDVELRCDPISGHTALYWYRQSLGQGLEFLIYFQGNSAPDKSGLPSDRFSAERTGGSVSTLTIQRTQQEDSAVYLCASSFPGINEQFFGPGTRLTVL.

The rearrangement uses TRBV19 and TRBJ1-4, with D maybe TRBD1 (5 bases). This CDR3 has 14 amino acids. Germline V CDR1 and CDR2: LNHDA, SQIVND (reference sequence). The V and J ends lost 3 bases and 4 bases respectively, with 9 bases between them. DNA for the CDR3: TGTGCCAGTAGTATGGGGCGGGTTAATGAAAAACTGTTTTTT. This translates into CASSMGRVNEKLFF. Supplemented by reference TRBV19 and TRBJ1-4, the full variable domain reads DGGITQSPKYLFRKEGQNVTLSCEQNLNHDAMYWYRQDPGQGLRLIYYSQIVNDFQKGDIAEGYSVSREKKESFPLTVTSAQKNPTAFYLCASSMGRVNEKLFFGSGTQLSVL.

The genes are TRBV3-1 (or the pseudogene TRBV3-2) and TRBJ2-2, with D perhaps matching TRBD1 (5 bases). The V end lost 1 base, the J end lost 3 bases, and 6 bases lay between the germline ends. The CDR3 sequence is 14 residues long. The germline V gene has CDR1 LGHDT and CDR2 YNNKEL (reference sequence). This CDR3 is CASSQGQHTGELFF. In DNA form, the CDR3 reads TGTGCCAGCAGCCAAGGACAGCACACCGGGGAGCTGTTTTTT.

The chain carries TRBV15 and TRBJ1-2; D not certain. Germline values: CDR1 LNHNV, CDR2 YYDKDF (reference sequence). The CDR3 totals 14 residues. The ends were cut back, 0 bases at V and 4 bases at J, with 9 bases in the middle. The CDR3 DNA reads as TGTGCCACCAGCAGAGAAGGGATACTCTATGGCTACACCTTC. It encodes CATSREGILYGYTF. The whole variable domain, filled in from reference TRBV15 and TRBJ1-2, reads DAMVIQNPRYQVTQFGKPVTLSCSQTLNHNVMYWYQQKSSQAPKLLFHYYDKDFNNEADTPDNFQSRRPNTSFCFLDIRSPGLGDTAMYLCATSREGILYGYTFGSGTRLTVV.

The J gene is TRBJ1-2, the V gene TRBV4-2, with D tentatively TRBD1 (5 bases). V was trimmed by 1 base and J by 4 bases, leaving 10 bases between them. CDR1 is LGHNA and CDR2 is YNFKEQ in the germline V gene. CDR3 length: 14 amino acids. CDR3 residues: CASSQATAVYGYTF. The CDR3 DNA reads TGTGCCAGCAGCCAAGCGACAGCCGTCTATGGCTACACCTTC.

The rearrangement joins TRBV4-1 to TRBJ1-3, with D unresolved. This CDR3 region has 14 residues. With 0 bases removed from V and 5 bases from J, the gap between germline ends came to 8 bases. The V gene's germline CDR1 is MGHRA and CDR2 YSYEKL. CDR3 sequence: CASSQDPERNTIYF. The DNA for the CDR3 is TGCGCCAGCAGCCAAGATCCCGAGCGAAACACCATATATTTT.

This sequence joins TRBV5-6 and TRBJ1-5; perhaps TRBD1 as D (5 bases). The CDR3 loop spans 15 amino acids. Looked up from germline, CDR1 is SGHDT and CDR2 is YYEEEE. The V end was cut by 4 bases, the J end by 9 bases, with 20 bases between. CDR3 coding DNA: TGTGCCAGCAGCGTTGGGGGAGCAGGTAGATGGCCCCAGCATTTT. The encoded protein is CASSVGGAGRWPQHF.

About this clone itself: This same CDR3 is encoded by further DNA sequences in the sample. V usage is TRBV28 and J usage is TRBJ1-2; possibly TRBD1 for D (5 bases). V was clipped by 3 bases and J by 0 bases, with 8 bases between them. CDR3 length: 14 residues. Germline CDR1 MDHEN, CDR2 SYDVKM. The CDR3 DNA sequence: TGTGCCAGCAGTTTGGGGACTACTAACTATGGCTACACCTTC. It specifies CASSLGTTNYGYTF.

The chain combines TRBV6-5 with TRBJ1-5, with unresolved D. Germline V CDR1 and CDR2: MNHEY, SVGAGI. V lost 4 bases and J 7 bases, leaving 11 bases between the germline ends. CDR3 length equals 13 residues. The CDR3 region has the DNA TGTGCCAGCAGTTCTATGGACCGGCAGCCCCAGCATTTT. Protein sequence: CASSSMDRQPQHF.

This chain joins TRBV6-5 and TRBJ1-1; 7 nucleotides align to TRBD1. Germline values: CDR1 MNHEY, CDR2 SVGAGI. This CDR3 has 13 amino acids. V lost 7 bases, J lost 4 bases, and 6 bases stayed unmatched. The CDR3 sequence: CASTRGEGTEAFF. The CDR3 DNA sequence: TGTGCCAGCACCAGGGGGGAGGGCACTGAAGCTTTCTTT.

The gene calls are TRBV7-3 and TRBJ2-1; the D gene is possibly TRBD2 (5 bases). With 0 bases removed from V and 5 bases from J, the gap between germline ends came to 8 bases. Germline CDR1 SGHTA, CDR2 FQGTGA. This CDR3 has 14 residues. The CDR3 spells CASSLTGLDNEQFF. The CDR3 coding sequence is TGTGCCAGCAGCTTAACTGGACTCGACAATGAGCAGTTCTTC.

This rearrangement joins TRBV6-2 or TRBV6-3 to TRBJ1-1, with D unclear. V was pared by 2 bases and J by 1 base, with 11 bases between. Germline assignment: CDR1 MNHEY and CDR2 SVGEGT. The CDR3 runs to 15 residues. CDR3: CASSYRQAANTEAFF. As DNA, the CDR3 is TGTGCCAGCAGTTACCGTCAAGCAGCGAACACTGAAGCTTTCTTT.

CDR3 sequence: CASSLVWARGSYEQYF. The CDR3 DNA follows: TGTGCCAGCAGCTTAGTTTGGGCTAGAGGGTCCTACGAGCAGTACTTC. The rearrangement uses TRBV13 and TRBJ2-7, with D perhaps matching TRBD2 (5 bases). The ends were cut back, 1 base at V and 1 base at J, with 14 bases in the middle. Germline V gene lookup returns CDR1 PRHDT and CDR2 FYEKMQ (reference sequence). The CDR3 spans 16 residues.

This clone is a singleton in its sample. The J gene is TRBJ1-1, the V gene TRBV28, with 7 bases matching TRBD1. Trimming cost V 7 bases and J 6 bases; bases outside gene matches: 5. The CDR3 covers 12 residues. Germline CDR1 and CDR2: MDHEN and SYDVKM. The CDR3 bases are TGTGCCAGCATCAATCAGGGGGCTGAAGCTTTCTTT. Translation gives CASINQGAEAFF.

This clone was seen a few times. This chain uses TRBV6-5 with TRBJ1-2; D may be TRBD1 (6 bases). The CDR3 has 15 amino acids. Germline CDR1 MNHEY, CDR2 SVGAGI. The V end lost 2 bases, the J end lost 1 base, and 11 bases lay between the germline ends. CDR3 in amino acids: CASSYRGVGNYGYTF. The CDR3 nucleotides read TGTGCCAGCAGTTACAGGGGGGTGGGTAACTATGGCTACACCTTC.

The chain is built from TRBV7-9 and TRBJ1-1; D gene uncertain. CDR1 SEHNR and CDR2 FQNEAQ come from the germline V gene (reference sequence). CDR3 length: 14 amino acids. The V end lost 3 bases, the J end lost 4 bases, and 12 bases lay between the germline ends. The CDR3 DNA is TGTGCCAGCAGCTTTCCAGCTACAGCCACTGAAGCTTTCTTT. The encoded protein is CASSFPATATEAFF.

The chain recombines TRBV23-1 with TRBJ1-6, with 7 bases aligning to TRBD1. TRBV23-1 is filed as an ORF, its function uncertain. V lost 4 bases, J lost 7 bases, and 4 bases stayed unmatched. This CDR3 is 14 amino acids long. For the CDR3, the DNA is TGCGCCAGCAGTCCGGGACAGCTAAATTCACCCCTCCACTTT. Encoded protein: CASSPGQLNSPLHF.

This clone was recorded once. CDR3 nucleotides: TGTGCCAGCAGTGTGGAGGACAGGCGTAATTCACCCCTCCACTTT. Residues: CASSVEDRRNSPLHF. This chain links TRBV2 with TRBJ1-6, with 7 bases fitting TRBD1. J gave up 6 bases and V 4 bases, and 6 bases lay outside the gene matches. The CDR3 length is 15 residues. CDR1 and CDR2 from the germline V gene are SNHLY and FYNNEI.

This chain uses TRBV6-5 with TRBJ1-4; weak D call: TRBD1 (5 bases). CDR3 length equals 14 residues. Germline V gene lookup returns CDR1 MNHEY and CDR2 SVGAGI. The V end lost 8 bases, the J end lost 8 bases, and 18 bases lay between the germline ends. CDR3 region: CASQEGLGREKLFF. The DNA of the CDR3 is TGTGCCAGCCAGGAGGGGTTAGGTCGCGAAAAACTGTTTTTT.

V and J are TRBV27 and TRBJ1-5; tentatively, D is TRBD1 (5 bases). V lost 11 bases to trimming and J lost 4 bases, with 12 bases between them. The germline V gene has CDR1 MNHEY and CDR2 SMNVEV (reference sequence). The CDR3 extends over 12 amino acids. CDR3: CAVGTGNQPQHF. Here the CDR3 DNA reads TGTGCCGTTGGGACCGGAAATCAGCCCCAGCATTTT.

This chain joins TRBV9 and TRBJ1-4; D perhaps matches TRBD1 (5 bases). This CDR3 spans 16 amino acids. The germline CDR1 and CDR2 sequences are SGDLS and YYNGEE. V was cut by 4 bases and J by 7 bases, with 20 bases left in between. CDR3 amino acids: CASSLTKEGSGEKLFF. The CDR3 nucleotides read TGTGCCAGCAGCCTCACTAAGGAGGGGTCCGGTGAAAAACTGTTTTTT.

The V call is TRBV2, the J call TRBJ2-2; no clear D. With 2 bases removed from V and 6 bases from J, the gap between germline ends came to 13 bases. CDR3 length: 15 amino acids. The germline V gene encodes CDR1 SNHLY and CDR2 FYNNEI. CDR3 sequence: CASSEFVGSAGELFF. CDR3 coding DNA: TGTGCCAGCAGTGAATTTGTAGGGTCGGCCGGGGAGCTGTTTTTT.

The chain links TRBV10-2 to TRBJ1-1; D not certain. The V gene lost 6 bases and the J gene lost 0 bases, with 14 bases spanning the gap. Germline V gene lookup returns CDR1 WSHSY and CDR2 SAAADI. CDR3 size: 15 residues. CDR3 amino acids: CASRITGLMNTEAFF. CDR3 coding DNA: TGCGCCAGCAGGATTACGGGTCTCATGAACACTGAAGCTTTCTTT.

This sequence joins TRBV7-2 and TRBJ1-1; tentative D call: TRBD1 (6 bases). The germline gives CDR1 SGHTA, CDR2 FQGNSA. V was pared by 3 bases and J by 11 bases, with 13 bases between. This CDR3 has 12 amino acids. The CDR3 DNA reads as TGTGCCAGCAGCTTGGGACAAAAGGAGGCTTTCTTT. Translation: CASSLGQKEAFF.